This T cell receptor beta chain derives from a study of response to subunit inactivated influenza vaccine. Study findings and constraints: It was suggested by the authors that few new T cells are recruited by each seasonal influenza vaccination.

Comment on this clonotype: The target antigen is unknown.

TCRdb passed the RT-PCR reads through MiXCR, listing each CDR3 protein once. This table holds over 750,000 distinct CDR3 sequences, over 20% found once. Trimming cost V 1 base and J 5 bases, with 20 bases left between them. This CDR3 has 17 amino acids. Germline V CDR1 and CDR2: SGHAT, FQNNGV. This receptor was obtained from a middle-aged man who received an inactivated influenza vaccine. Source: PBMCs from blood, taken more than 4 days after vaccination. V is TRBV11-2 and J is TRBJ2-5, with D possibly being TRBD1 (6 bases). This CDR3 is CASSLVGRGLSWETQYF. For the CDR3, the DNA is TGTGCCAGCAGCTTAGTCGGCAGGGGTTTATCATGGGAGACCCAGTACTTC.